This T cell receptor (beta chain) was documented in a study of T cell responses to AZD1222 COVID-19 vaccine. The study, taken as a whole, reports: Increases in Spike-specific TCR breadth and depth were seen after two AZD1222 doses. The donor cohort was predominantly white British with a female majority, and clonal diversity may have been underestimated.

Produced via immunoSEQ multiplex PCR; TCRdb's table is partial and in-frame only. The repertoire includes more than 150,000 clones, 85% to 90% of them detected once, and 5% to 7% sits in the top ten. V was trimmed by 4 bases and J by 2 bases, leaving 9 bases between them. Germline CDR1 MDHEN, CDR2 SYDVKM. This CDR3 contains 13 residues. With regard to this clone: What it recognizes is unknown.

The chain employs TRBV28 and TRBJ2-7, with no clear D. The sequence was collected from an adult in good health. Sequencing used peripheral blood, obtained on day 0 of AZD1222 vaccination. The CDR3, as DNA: TGTGCCAGCAGTTCAAGGGTAGCCTACGAGCAGTACTTC. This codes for CASSSRVAYEQYF.